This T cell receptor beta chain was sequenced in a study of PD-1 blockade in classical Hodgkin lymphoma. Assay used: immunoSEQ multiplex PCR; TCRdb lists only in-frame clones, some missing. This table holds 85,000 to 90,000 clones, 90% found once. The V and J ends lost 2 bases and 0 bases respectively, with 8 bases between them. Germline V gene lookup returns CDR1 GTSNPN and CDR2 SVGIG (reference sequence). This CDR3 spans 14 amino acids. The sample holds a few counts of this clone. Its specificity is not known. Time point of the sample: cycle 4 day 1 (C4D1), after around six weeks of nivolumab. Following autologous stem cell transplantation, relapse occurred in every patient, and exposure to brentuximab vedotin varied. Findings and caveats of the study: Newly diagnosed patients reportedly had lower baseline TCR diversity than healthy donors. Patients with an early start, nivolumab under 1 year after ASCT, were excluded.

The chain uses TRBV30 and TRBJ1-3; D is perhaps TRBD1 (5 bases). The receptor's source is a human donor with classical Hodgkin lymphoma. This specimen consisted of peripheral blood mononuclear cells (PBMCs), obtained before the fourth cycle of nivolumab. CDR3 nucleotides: TGTGCCTGGAGTCGACAGTTCTCTGGAAACACCATATATTTT. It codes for CAWSRQFSGNTIYF.